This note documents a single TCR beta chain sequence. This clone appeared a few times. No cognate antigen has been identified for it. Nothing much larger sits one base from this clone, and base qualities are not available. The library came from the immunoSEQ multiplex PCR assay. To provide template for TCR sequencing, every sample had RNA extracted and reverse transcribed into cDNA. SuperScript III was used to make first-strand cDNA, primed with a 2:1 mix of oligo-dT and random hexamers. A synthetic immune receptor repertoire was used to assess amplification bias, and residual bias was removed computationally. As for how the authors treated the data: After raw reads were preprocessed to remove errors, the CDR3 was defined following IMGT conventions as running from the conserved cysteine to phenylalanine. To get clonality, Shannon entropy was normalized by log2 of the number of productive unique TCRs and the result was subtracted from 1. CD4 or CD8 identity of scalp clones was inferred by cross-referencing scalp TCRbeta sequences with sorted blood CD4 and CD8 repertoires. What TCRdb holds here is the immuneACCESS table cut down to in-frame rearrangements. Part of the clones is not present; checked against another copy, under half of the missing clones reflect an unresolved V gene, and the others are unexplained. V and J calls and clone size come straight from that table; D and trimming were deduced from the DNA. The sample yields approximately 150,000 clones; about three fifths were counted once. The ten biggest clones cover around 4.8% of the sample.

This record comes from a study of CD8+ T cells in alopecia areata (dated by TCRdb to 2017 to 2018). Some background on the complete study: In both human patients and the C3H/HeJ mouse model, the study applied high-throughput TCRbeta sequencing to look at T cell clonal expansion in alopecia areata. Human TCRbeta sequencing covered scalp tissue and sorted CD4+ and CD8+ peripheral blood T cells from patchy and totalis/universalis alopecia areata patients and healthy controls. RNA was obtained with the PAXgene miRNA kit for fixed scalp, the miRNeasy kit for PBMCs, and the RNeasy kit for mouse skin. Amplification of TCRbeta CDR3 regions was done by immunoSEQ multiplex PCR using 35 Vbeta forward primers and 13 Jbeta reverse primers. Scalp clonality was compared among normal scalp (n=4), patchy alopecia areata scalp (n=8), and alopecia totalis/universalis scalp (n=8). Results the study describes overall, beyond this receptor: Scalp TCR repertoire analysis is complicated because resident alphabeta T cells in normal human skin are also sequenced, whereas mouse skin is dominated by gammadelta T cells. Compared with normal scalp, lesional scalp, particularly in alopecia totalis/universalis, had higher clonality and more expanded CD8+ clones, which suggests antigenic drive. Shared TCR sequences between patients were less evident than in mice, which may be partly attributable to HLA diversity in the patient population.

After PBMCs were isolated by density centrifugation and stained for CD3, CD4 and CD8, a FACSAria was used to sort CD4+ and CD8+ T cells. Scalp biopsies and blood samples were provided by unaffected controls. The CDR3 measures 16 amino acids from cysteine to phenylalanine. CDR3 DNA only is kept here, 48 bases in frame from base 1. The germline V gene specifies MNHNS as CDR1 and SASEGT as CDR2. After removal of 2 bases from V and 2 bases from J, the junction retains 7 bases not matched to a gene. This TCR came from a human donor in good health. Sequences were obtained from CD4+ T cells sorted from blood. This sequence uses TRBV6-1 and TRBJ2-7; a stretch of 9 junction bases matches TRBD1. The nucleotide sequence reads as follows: TGTGCCAGCAGTGAACAGGGACAGGGAAGGCCCTACGAGCAGTACTTC. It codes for CASSEQGQGRPYEQYF.